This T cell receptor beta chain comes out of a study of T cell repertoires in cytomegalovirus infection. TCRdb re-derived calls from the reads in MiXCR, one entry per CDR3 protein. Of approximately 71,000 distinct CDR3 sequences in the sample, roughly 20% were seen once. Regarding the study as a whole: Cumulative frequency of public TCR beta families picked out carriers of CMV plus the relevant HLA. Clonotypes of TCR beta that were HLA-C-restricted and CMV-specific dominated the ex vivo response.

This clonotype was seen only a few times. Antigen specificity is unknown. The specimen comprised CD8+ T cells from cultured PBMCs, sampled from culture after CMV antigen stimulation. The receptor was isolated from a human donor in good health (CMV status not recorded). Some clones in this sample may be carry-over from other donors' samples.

The CDR3 here is CASSLGTIGDTDTQYF. CDR3 sequence (DNA): TGTGCCAGCAGCCTCGGGACAATCGGGGACACAGATACGCAGTATTTT. The chain joins TRBV7-8 to TRBJ2-3; D is perhaps TRBD1 (6 bases). The V gene's germline CDR1 is SGHVS and CDR2 FQNEAQ. This CDR3 has 16 residues. Trimming took 5 bases from V and 2 from J, leaving 17 bases between them.